Detailed here is one T cell receptor beta chain. These data are taken from a study of technical replicates of blood from a handful of donors. Sequencing was performed with immunoSEQ multiplex PCR; in TCRdb, only in-frame clones are kept and a portion is missing. The data contain about 86,000 clones, nearly 96% of them seen just once; the ten biggest clones take up 0.37%. This TCR derives from a human donor in good health. The sequenced sample was T cells isolated from PBMCs.

The DNA for the CDR3 is TGTGCCAGCAGCCAGGACAGCAACCAAGAGACCCAGTACTTC. This gives the protein CASSQDSNQETQYF. The V gene is TRBV9, the J gene TRBJ2-5; D is possibly TRBD1 (6 bases). V was pared by 4 bases and J by 0 bases, with 10 bases between. This CDR3 is 14 amino acids long. CDR1 and CDR2 from the germline V gene are SGDLS and YYNGEE.